The T cell receptor (beta chain) under discussion was sequenced for a study of shared clonotypes between healthy human individuals. Germline V gene sequence: CDR1 SGHTA, CDR2 FQGTGA. V lost 5 bases, J lost 0 bases, and 5 bases lay in between. The CDR3 is 13 amino acids. For this clone: Other DNA sequences in the sample encode the same CDR3.

Only in-frame clones appear in the TCRdb table, and some are missing; sequencing was by immunoSEQ multiplex PCR. The sample holds approximately 1.4 million clones, 95% to 99% seen once. Sequenced material: naive CD4+ T cells sorted from blood. Sample subset: CD45RA+ positively selected. The source of this sequence is a man between 25 and 39 years old in good health. The gene calls are TRBV7-3 and TRBJ2-1; D gene uncertain. The CDR3 is CASSPGSYNEQFF. The CDR3 nucleotides read TGTGCCAGCAGCCCGGGCTCCTACAATGAGCAGTTCTTC.